Listed below are T cell receptor beta chains from one sample, sequenced in a study of cytomegalovirus exposure and HLA in healthy donors. Produced via immunoSEQ multiplex PCR; TCRdb's table is partial and in-frame only. The data show about 270,000 clones, with about 86% seen just once and less than 1.2% held by the top ten. The sample consisted of PBMCs. The source of these receptors is a woman aged 18-29 years in good health and CMV-seronegative. Each CDR3 is given without its conserved first and last residue.

>TRBV2|TRBJ2-3
ASRQTSTDTQY
>TRBV2|TRBJ2-1
ATKLAGGPLGEQF
>TRBV6-1|TRBJ1-1
ASSEYLGQGWGGTEAF
>TRBV30|TRBJ2-2
AWSVLDRAGELF
>TRBV9|TRBJ2-3
ASSVSGTGPSTDTQY
>TRBV9|TRBJ2-7
ASSRQQGLTYEQY
>TRBV6-5|TRBJ2-7
ASSYSGQGYEQY
>TRBV27|TRBJ2-1
ASSLTDRPRRYNEQF
>TRBV30|TRBJ2-5
AWSSGQFQY
>TRBV30|TRBJ2-7
AWKRDGISAGTTYEQY
>TRBV9|TRBJ2-5
ASSAAAGGLETQY
>TRBV28|TRBJ1-4
ASSGGQGRNEKLF
>TRBV6-1|TRBJ2-7
ASSELRAVAYEQY
>TRBV29-1|TRBJ1-4
SAQGSPEKLF
>TRBV5-1|TRBJ1-1
ASTSGERTEAF
>TRBV21-1|TRBJ1-1
ASSKTSGPTEAF
>TRBV19|TRBJ1-4
ASSYRGIRKGLFNEKLF
>TRBV6-5|TRBJ1-1
ASSYLGTVMAF
>TRBV7-9|TRBJ1-4
ASSATGGGNEKLF
>TRBV13|TRBJ1-2
ASSFNRGNYGYT
>TRBV4-1|TRBJ2-7
ASSRTEYLSYEQY
>TRBV29-1|TRBJ1-2
SASDRVGEGYT
>TRBV27|TRBJ2-1
ASTSGTSGYNEQF
>TRBV27|TRBJ1-2
ASSPGTGYYGYT
>TRBV19|TRBJ1-2
ASSTTTGYHYGYT
>TRBV19|TRBJ1-1
ASSTRFGQGDTEAF
>TRBV5-6|TRBJ2-3
ASSVGLAFTDTQY
>TRBV6-5|TRBJ1-2
ASSRGAGGGYT
>TRBV6-4|TRBJ2-2
ASSDSYRTVTGELF
>TRBV7-6|TRBJ2-7
ASSSLGRGSSYEQY
>TRBV27|TRBJ1-5
ASSLAGNQPQH
>TRBV30|TRBJ2-5
AVSRGPETQY
>TRBV5-4|TRBJ1-6
ASSPSAGDMYNSPLH
>TRBV7-6|TRBJ2-7
ASTAGGEDYEQY
>TRBV30|TRBJ1-5
AWSVRRNQPQH
>TRBV11-2|TRBJ1-2
ASSLNTNYGYT
>TRBV19|TRBJ1-5
ASTLTSNQPQH
>TRBV9|TRBJ1-4
ASSALSGGREKLF
>TRBV27|TRBJ2-3
ASSLKWSSGGARTDTQY
>TRBV4-3|TRBJ1-5
ASSQGPGGNQPQH
>TRBV30|TRBJ1-2
AWTKGGEGYT
>TRBV6-1|TRBJ2-7
ASSNDFQGYEQY
>TRBV19|TRBJ2-1
ASSINIGLAGHHEQF
>TRBV18|TRBJ2-5
ASSPDRGWETQY
>TRBV5-1|TRBJ2-2
ASSLGQGLAVIGELF
>TRBV30|TRBJ1-1
AWSVSMNTEAF
>TRBV28|TRBJ2-2
ASSFHWTGNTGELF
>TRBV19|TRBJ2-5
ASSKPGIAGARETQY
>TRBV30|TRBJ2-7
AWRRTGELEQY
>TRBV7-9|TRBJ1-4
ASSSGTGVFGKLF
>TRBV5-1|TRBJ1-1
ASSLERGNTEAF
>TRBV7-3|TRBJ2-7
ASSLTFGGEQY